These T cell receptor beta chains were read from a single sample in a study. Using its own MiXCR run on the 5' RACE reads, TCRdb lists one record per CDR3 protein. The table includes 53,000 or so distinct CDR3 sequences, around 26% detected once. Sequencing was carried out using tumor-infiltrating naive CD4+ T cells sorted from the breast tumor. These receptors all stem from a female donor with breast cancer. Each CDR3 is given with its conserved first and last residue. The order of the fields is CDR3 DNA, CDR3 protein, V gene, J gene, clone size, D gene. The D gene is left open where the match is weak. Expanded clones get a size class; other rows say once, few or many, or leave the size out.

cdr3_nt: TGTGCCAGCAGCAAGGGGGTGAAGAACACTGAAGCTCTCTTT
cdr3_aa: CASSKGVKNTEALF
v_call: TRBV9
j_call: TRBJ1-1
clone_size: NA
d_call: NA

cdr3_nt: TGTGCCAGCAGTGAAAAGGGCGGGGGGGCCCCAGATACGCAGTATTTT
cdr3_aa: CASSEKGGGAPDTQYF
v_call: TRBV6-1
j_call: TRBJ2-3
clone_size: NA
d_call: TRBD2

cdr3_nt: TGTGCCAGCAGCCGACGGCTAGCGGAGACCCAGTACTTC
cdr3_aa: CASSRRLAETQYF
v_call: TRBV7-6
j_call: TRBJ2-5
clone_size: many
d_call: NA

cdr3_nt: TGCGCCAGCAGAGCACAGGGGACCTACAATGAGCAGTTCTTC
cdr3_aa: CASRAQGTYNEQFF
v_call: TRBV5-1
j_call: TRBJ2-1
clone_size: NA
d_call: TRBD1

cdr3_nt: TGCGCCAGCAGGGCAGGGCCTACGAACACTGAAGCTTTCTTT
cdr3_aa: CASRAGPTNTEAFF
v_call: TRBV5-1
j_call: TRBJ1-1
clone_size: few
d_call: NA

cdr3_nt: TGCAGTGCTAGCCCGCTAGCGGGACGTAGCACCGGGGAGCTGTTTTTT
cdr3_aa: CSASPLAGRSTGELFF
v_call: TRBV20-1
j_call: TRBJ2-2
clone_size: NA
d_call: TRBD2

cdr3_nt: TGCGCCAGCAGGGCCGGGACAGGGAAGTCTCACGAGCAGTTCTTC
cdr3_aa: CASRAGTGKSHEQFF
v_call: TRBV5-1
j_call: TRBJ2-1
clone_size: many
d_call: TRBD1

cdr3_nt: TGCGCCAGCAGCTTCGGAGCTGGCTACACCTTC
cdr3_aa: CASSFGAGYTF
v_call: TRBV5-1
j_call: TRBJ1-2
clone_size: many
d_call: NA

cdr3_nt: TGTGCCATCAGCCCTGGGACTATCAGTGAGCAGTTCTTC
cdr3_aa: CAISPGTISEQFF
v_call: TRBV10-3
j_call: TRBJ2-1
clone_size: once
d_call: TRBD2

cdr3_nt: TGCAGTGCTAGCAGAGTGAGCCTCAGGGGAAACTCTGGCTACACCTTC
cdr3_aa: CSASRVSLRGNSGYTF
v_call: TRBV20-1
j_call: TRBJ1-2
clone_size: once
d_call: NA

cdr3_nt: TGTGCCAGCTTCCCAAATGTCGGGACAGGGCGCTACGAGCAGTACTTC
cdr3_aa: CASFPNVGTGRYEQYF
v_call: TRBV6-1
j_call: TRBJ2-7
clone_size: NA
d_call: TRBD1

cdr3_nt: TGTGCCAGCAGCTTAGGTCTCCGGGGGTACACAGATACGCAGTATTTT
cdr3_aa: CASSLGLRGYTDTQYF
v_call: TRBV7-8
j_call: TRBJ2-3
clone_size: few
d_call: NA

cdr3_nt: TGTGCCAGCAGGCCAGGTGTGGTGAACACTGAAGCTTTCTTT
cdr3_aa: CASRPGVVNTEAFF
v_call: TRBV7-2
j_call: TRBJ1-1
clone_size: NA
d_call: NA

cdr3_nt: TGTGCCAGCAGAAATAGACGGGAAGGGAATTCACCCCTCCACTTT
cdr3_aa: CASRNRREGNSPLHF
v_call: TRBV6-1
j_call: TRBJ1-6
clone_size: NA
d_call: NA

cdr3_nt: TGTGCCAGCAGCAAGGGACAGGGACGATACAATGAGCAGTTCTTC
cdr3_aa: CASSKGQGRYNEQFF
v_call: TRBV12-3/TRBV12-4
j_call: TRBJ2-1
clone_size: many
d_call: TRBD1

cdr3_nt: TGTGCCAGCAGCCAAGTCCCGACTAGCTATTCCGGGGAGCTGTTTTTT
cdr3_aa: CASSQVPTSYSGELFF
v_call: TRBV3-1
j_call: TRBJ2-2
clone_size: NA
d_call: TRBD2

cdr3_nt: TGTGCCAGCAGCTTATCGGCCCATGAAAAACTGTTTTTT
cdr3_aa: CASSLSAHEKLFF
v_call: TRBV7-2
j_call: TRBJ1-4
clone_size: few
d_call: NA